Only one count was recorded for the clone carrying this TCR beta chain. CDR1 is LNHDA and CDR2 is SQIVND in the germline V gene (reference sequence). Trimming took off 5 bases at V and 2 bases at J, with 13 bases between the two ends. The CDR3 is 14 residues long. The source of the sample is a study of control samples from healthy donors and cancer patients. Profiling relied on immunoSEQ multiplex PCR, and the TCRdb table lists in-frame clones only, not all of them. The data show 130,000 or so clones, about 88% seen once. The TCR originated in a man over 45 in good health. The rearrangement uses TRBV19 and TRBJ2-7; either TRBD1 or TRBD2 may fit D (5 bases each). Sequencing input: blood. CDR3 sequence (DNA): TGTGCCAGTAGTCCCGGGACCCGAACCTACGAGCAGTACTTC. This sequence encodes CASSPGTRTYEQYF.